The T cell receptor beta chain described here comes from a study of blood T cell repertoires in COVID-19 (dated by TCRdb to 2018 to 2021). As for the study more broadly: The collaborator samples originated in the United States, Italy and Spain and spanned the acute and convalescent phases of COVID-19. The material from the prospective study consisted of cDNA or gDNA derived from T cells, B-cell-depleted T cells, or PBMCs. Subjects who had been exposed to COVID-19, were actively infected with it, or had recovered from it provided the deeply sampled blood TCRbeta repertoires that made up the dataset. The repertoires were made available in a free public database intended to serve as a resource for research on the immune response to SARS-CoV-2. Samples were obtained from the ongoing ImmuneRACE study (first 160 participants) and from some 1,200 subjects provided by 6 global collaborators. The sample metadata nearly always contained a de-identified subject ID, COVID-19 status, age in years and sex. Where HLA class I and class II types were available, the types were taken from metadata supplied by the sample provider, not from assay-based typing.

In Seattle, one collaborating source enrolled patients while the infection was active and tracked those patients longitudinally over the course of disease. Whole blood was collected in K2EDTA tubes by collaborating institutions according to the institutions' own protocols. For TCRbeta analysis, collaborators shipped samples as frozen whole blood, isolated PBMCs, or DNA extracted from either of those sample types. This clone was counted a few times. Its antigen is not yet known. Base qualities are not recorded, but no much larger clone differs from it by a single base. TCRbeta CDR3 regions were amplified from genomic DNA by means of the immunoSEQ Assay, a bias-controlled multiplex PCR. The authors processed their data as follows. Nucleated cell counts per sample were estimated from amplification of reference gene primers within the assay. To quantify the absolute abundance of each unique TCRbeta CDR3 rearrangement, sequence reads were collapsed and filtered. For each sample, productive Simpson clonality was calculated by taking the square root of Simpson's diversity index across productive rearrangements. TCRdb holds this immuneACCESS table with in-frame rearrangements only. Some clones are missing; in checked studies, unresolved V genes explain under half, and the rest has no known cause. V, J and clone size were drawn from that table, and D and trimming were deduced from the DNA. The sample contains fewer than 350,000 clones, roughly nine tenths of them found a single time. The ten largest make up roughly 12% of the sample.

The CDR3, from cysteine to phenylalanine, totals 18 residues. Only the CDR3 portion is preserved as DNA: 54 bases, with reading frame beginning at the first base. As encoded in the germline V gene, CDR1 is LGHNT while CDR2 is FRNRAP. V lost 6 bases and J lost 5 bases, and the count of bases not matched to a germline gene is 15. The paper as a whole reports these results and caveats: Clinical and demographic metadata were provided uncurated, with the amount varying by source and participant.

The sequence came from a woman aged 30 to 39 with COVID-19, enrolled during active disease. The material sequenced was peripheral blood. The sequence is built from TRBV12-5 and TRBJ2-2; the junction holds 10 bases that match TRBD1. DNA sequence: TGTGCTAGTGGCAGGACAGGGGGAACCACCGAGTGGACCGGGGAGCTGTTTTTT. This gives the protein CASGRTGGTTEWTGELFF.